Below are 18 T cell receptor beta chains sequenced from a single sample in a study of T cells in Graves' hyperthyroidism and ophthalmopathy. TCR beta CDR3 regions were amplified from RNA transcripts. With the HTBI primer set, the TCR CDR3 went through a first round of RT-PCR. TCRdb ran MiXCR on the multiplex PCR reads and lists one entry per CDR3 protein. Found here are about 350,000 distinct CDR3 sequences, about 15% of them singletons; the top ten hold 20% to 25%. The sequencing sample was made of blood. The receptors stem from a woman in her twenties or thirties with Graves' hyperthyroidism.

This clonotype has more than one count but fewer than ten. The chain carries TRBV24-1 and TRBJ2-3; unclear D gene. Germline lookup yields CDR1 KGHDR and CDR2 SFDVKD. V gave up 5 bases and J gave up 4 bases, with 15 bases separating them. The length of the CDR3 is 15 residues. CDR3 protein: CATSVLVGQADTQYF. In DNA, the CDR3 is TGTGCCACCAGTGTTCTGGTCGGGCAGGCAGATACGCAGTATTTT.

Worth noting for this clonotype: One junction end does not reproduce the germline sequence, and a read error may be involved. The chain recombines TRBV7-7 with TRBJ2-5; no firm D call. Looked up from germline, CDR1 is SSHAT and CDR2 is FNYEAQ (reference sequence). The CDR3 spans 15 residues. CDR3 protein: CASSPGVGVRETQYF. The CDR3 DNA reads TGTGCTAGCAGCCCCGGTGTTGGGGTCCGAGAGACCCAGTACTTC.

A few counts support this clonotype. V usage is TRBV13 and J usage is TRBJ2-4; 7 nucleotides agree with TRBD1. J was trimmed by 0 bases and V by 5 bases; bases with no gene match: 4. Germline V gene sequence: CDR1 PRHDT, CDR2 FYEKMQ (reference sequence). The CDR3 consists of 15 residues. Written as DNA, the CDR3 is TGTGCCAGCAGCATTCAGGGGGTAGCCAAAAACATTCAGTACTTC. Its translation is CASSIQGVAKNIQYF.

This clonotype was found many times. The V and J genes are TRBV7-2 and TRBJ2-1; D is possibly TRBD2 (6 bases). The ends were cut back, 1 base at V and 0 bases at J, with 7 bases in the middle. The CDR3 loop spans 15 amino acids. The germline V gene encodes CDR1 SGHTA and CDR2 FQGNSA. CDR3 loop: CASSLGGVSYNEQFF. Written as DNA, the CDR3 is TGTGCCAGCAGCTTAGGCGGGGTCTCCTACAATGAGCAGTTCTTC.

This clonotype occurred many times. The gene calls are TRBV27 and TRBJ1-5; 8 bases fit TRBD1. With 0 bases clipped from V and 1 base from J, the junction kept 11 bases outside the gene matches. This CDR3 is 19 amino acids long. Germline-derived CDR1 and CDR2 are MNHEY and SMNVEV (reference sequence). The CDR3 is CASSLSGSIRGLSNQPQHF. For the CDR3, the DNA is TGTGCCAGCAGTTTATCGGGAAGCATCAGGGGGCTCAGCAATCAGCCCCAGCATTTT.

This clonotype appeared many times. The chain is built from TRBV28 and TRBJ2-3, with 7 bases identical to TRBD2. CDR1 and CDR2 from the germline V gene are MDHEN and SYDVKM. V gave up 3 bases and J gave up 4 bases; unmatched junction bases: 4. The CDR3 contains 14 residues. CDR3 DNA sequence: TGTGCCAGCAGTTTCGGGAGGCCAGCAGATACGCAGTATTTT. Protein product: CASSFGRPADTQYF.

CDR3 sequence (DNA): TGTGCCAGCAGCTCCGACAGGGGGCGACCCTACGAGCAGTACTTC. Translating it yields CASSSDRGRPYEQYF. This chain joins TRBV7-9 and TRBJ2-7, with TRBD1 identical over 10 bases. CDR1 is SEHNR and CDR2 is FQNEAQ in the germline V gene (reference sequence). CDR3 length equals 15 residues. V lost 4 bases to trimming and J lost 2 bases; unmatched junction nucleotides: 5.

The chain has TRBV28 and TRBJ2-5; maybe TRBD2 (6 bases). Trimming stripped 8 bases from V and 5 bases from J, with 24 bases between. Looked up from germline, CDR1 is MDHEN and CDR2 is SYDVKM. This CDR3 is built from 16 residues. The chain's CDR3 is CASGSDRDSGRETQYF. CDR3 coding DNA: TGTGCCAGCGGTTCGGACCGGGACTCTGGGAGGGAGACCCAGTACTTC.

The CDR3 loop is CASSGGTFSTDTQYF. The CDR3 DNA reads TGTGCCAGCAGCGGGGGGACTTTCAGCACAGATACGCAGTATTTT. The chain is built from TRBV5-8 and TRBJ2-3; D possibly corresponds to TRBD2 (6 bases). CDR1 and CDR2 from the germline V gene are SGHTS and YDEGEE. Trimming shortened V by 4 bases and J by 0 bases, and 12 bases separated the two germline ends. This CDR3 comprises 15 residues.

This clonotype was seen at least ten times. The chain employs TRBV11-2 and TRBJ2-1; D is unresolved. Germline V lookup: CDR1 SGHAT, CDR2 FQNNGV. V was shortened by 3 bases and J by 6 bases, with 12 bases between the two germline ends. CDR3 length: 14 amino acids. In DNA, the CDR3 is TGTGCCAGCAGCTTGTCCCCGGATCGCAATGAGCAGTTCTTC. Its translation is CASSLSPDRNEQFF. Drawing the rest from reference TRBV11-2 and TRBJ2-1, the complete variable domain is EAGVAQSPRYKIIEKRQSVAFWCNPISGHATLYWYQQILGQGPKLLIQFQNNGVVDDSQLPKDRFSAERLKGVDSTLKIQPAKLEDSAVYLCASSLSPDRNEQFFGPGTRLTVL.

Many counts were recorded for this clonotype. The rearrangement links TRBV11-2 to TRBJ1-1; no reliable D call. V was clipped by 0 bases and J by 8 bases, with 7 bases between them. The CDR3 length is 12 residues. The germline gives CDR1 SGHAT, CDR2 FQNNGV. The CDR3 loop is CASSLEGPEAFF. Here the CDR3 DNA reads TGTGCCAGCAGCTTAGAAGGGCCCGAAGCTTTCTTT.

The sample holds many counts of this clonotype. The chain couples TRBV28 to TRBJ2-2; D is ambiguous. This CDR3 has 14 residues. With 1 base removed from V and 2 bases from J, the gap between germline ends came to 5 bases. Germline CDR1 and CDR2: MDHEN and SYDVKM. The CDR3 is CASSLYRNTGELFF. CDR3 nucleotides: TGTGCCAGCAGTTTATACAGAAACACCGGGGAGCTGTTTTTT.

This clonotype was seen many times. This chain uses TRBV2 with TRBJ1-1; TRBD1 agrees at 9 bases. Unmatched junction bases numbered 7, after V lost 7 bases and J lost 4 bases. The germline V gene has CDR1 SNHLY and CDR2 FYNNEI. This CDR3 contains 14 residues. The CDR3 sequence: CASTRDRDGTEAFF. The CDR3 DNA follows: TGTGCCAGCACTAGGGACAGGGACGGCACTGAAGCTTTCTTT.

This clonotype was seen at least ten times. The chain links TRBV7-9 to TRBJ2-2; D remains unclear. CDR1 is SEHNR and CDR2 is FQNEAQ in the germline V gene (reference sequence). V lost 0 bases and J 0 bases, leaving 2 bases between the germline ends. The CDR3 spans 14 residues. The CDR3 nucleotides read TGTGCCAGCAGCTTAGCGGCGAACACCGGGGAGCTGTTTTTT. Translation gives CASSLAANTGELFF.

The table lists this clonotype with a few counts. The chain's CDR3 is CASSEAGGPHEQYF. In nucleotides, the CDR3 is TGTGCCAGCAGTGAGGCGGGAGGGCCTCACGAGCAGTACTTC. The V gene is TRBV25-1, the J gene TRBJ2-7; 9 nucleotides match TRBD2. The germline V gene encodes CDR1 MGHDK and CDR2 SYGVNS. This CDR3 is built from 14 residues. J was trimmed by 5 bases and V by 3 bases; bases with no gene match: 5.

This clonotype was recorded at least ten times. The V and J genes are TRBV13 and TRBJ2-3, with D tentatively TRBD1 (5 bases). From germline, CDR1 is PRHDT and CDR2 FYEKMQ (reference sequence). This CDR3 has 13 residues. V was clipped by 1 base and J by 4 bases, with 6 bases between them. The CDR3, as DNA: TGTGCCAGCAGCTTAGAAGGGGCAGATACGCAGTATTTT. It translates to CASSLEGADTQYF. Looking up the rest from reference TRBV13 and TRBJ2-3 gives the full variable domain: AAGVIQSPRHLIKEKRETATLKCYPIPRHDTVYWYQQGPGQDPQFLISFYEKMQSDKGSIPDRFSAQQFSDYHSELNMSSLELGDSALYFCASSLEGADTQYFGPGTRLTVL.

This clonotype was seen repeatedly, ten times or more. The CDR3 region has the DNA TGTGCCAGCAGCTTAATGGGACTAGCAAGGCGGCTAGATACGCAGTATTTT. Its translation: CASSLMGLARRLDTQYF. V usage is TRBV13 and J usage is TRBJ2-3, with TRBD2 identical over 9 bases. The CDR3 consists of 17 residues. Unmatched junction bases numbered 11, after V lost 2 bases and J lost 5 bases. Germline V gene data show CDR1 as PRHDT and CDR2 as FYEKMQ (reference sequence).

The gene calls are TRBV28 and TRBJ1-3; possible D gene TRBD1, 6 bases. The CDR3 runs to 15 residues. The V gene lost 7 bases and the J gene lost 2 bases, with 15 bases spanning the gap. The germline V gene has CDR1 MDHEN and CDR2 SYDVKM. The CDR3 nucleotides read TGTGCCAGCACCTCGGGGGGGCCGGCTGGAAACACCATATATTTT. It encodes CASTSGGPAGNTIYF.